The 14 T cell receptor beta chains below come from one sample, sequenced in a study of T cells after yellow fever vaccination (dated by TCRdb to about 2019). The treatment or condition label of this sample denotes: live attenuated yellow fever vaccine strain. The library was built by means of 5' RACE. The run used an Illumina HiSeq 2500. Clones were called with MiXCR by TCRdb after fastp trimmed the public reads at Q25, and only in-frame beta chains were retained. All rows with the same CDR3 protein become a single entry with the most common DNA and genes. This sample holds a few hundred thousand distinct CDR3 sequences; roughly a sixth were observed only once. The ten largest clonotypes hold roughly 17% of the sample. The sample here was PBMCs, taken 5 days after the first yellow fever vaccination. The source is a man between 18 and 35 years old who received the YFV17D yellow fever vaccine.

This rearrangement joins TRBV28 to TRBJ1-5; TRBD1 is a possible D gene (5 bases). Trimming cost V 1 base and J 9 bases, with 10 bases left between them. The CDR3 runs 13 residues. Per the germline V gene, CDR1 is MDHEN and CDR2 is SYDVKM. The chain's CDR3 is CASSLLGEGPQHF. The CDR3 coding sequence is TGTGCCAGCAGTTTATTAGGGGAAGGGCCCCAGCATTTT.

In this sample, this clonotype turned up a few times. The gene calls are TRBV4-1 and TRBJ1-2; a possible D gene is TRBD1 (5 bases). The CDR3 sequence is 15 residues long. CDR1 is MGHRA, CDR2 YSYEKL, per germline. The ends were cut back, 1 base at V and 6 bases at J, with 15 bases in the middle. CDR3 protein: CASSQVQGRVDGYTF. The CDR3 coding sequence is TGCGCCAGCAGCCAAGTCCAAGGCAGGGTGGATGGCTACACCTTC.

The V call is TRBV29-1, the J call TRBJ1-1; D not resolved. The CDR3 sequence is 13 residues long. CDR1 is SQVTM and CDR2 is ANQGSEA in the germline V gene. V shed 2 bases and J shed 5 bases, with 12 bases lying between them. CDR3 in amino acids: CSVESAVFTEAFF. In DNA form, the CDR3 reads TGCAGCGTTGAATCGGCAGTATTTACTGAAGCTTTCTTT. The whole variable domain, filled in from reference TRBV29-1 and TRBJ1-1, reads SAVISQKPSRDICQRGTSLTIQCQVDSQVTMMFWYRQQPGQSLTLIATANQGSEATYESGFVIDKFPISRPNLTFSTLTVSNMSPEDSSIYLCSVESAVFTEAFFGQGTRLTVV.

There are a few counts of this clonotype. This rearrangement joins TRBV7-2 to TRBJ1-2; unclear D gene. Trimming stripped 6 bases from V and 0 bases from J, with 8 bases between. Germline values: CDR1 SGHTA, CDR2 FQGNSA. The CDR3 loop spans 13 amino acids. This chain's CDR3 is CASRLFTNYGYTF. In DNA form, the CDR3 reads TGTGCCAGCAGACTTTTTACTAACTATGGCTACACCTTC. The complete variable domain, with remaining parts taken from reference TRBV7-2 and TRBJ1-2, reads GAGVSQSPSNKVTEKGKDVELRCDPISGHTALYWYRQSLGQGLEFLIYFQGNSAPDKSGLPSDRFSAERTGGSVSTLTIQRTQQEDSAVYLCASRLFTNYGYTFGSGTRLTVV.

The chain links TRBV29-1 to TRBJ1-5; tentative D call: TRBD1 (6 bases). V gave up 6 bases and J gave up 2 bases, with 14 bases separating them. The CDR3 loop spans 14 amino acids. Germline V gene lookup returns CDR1 SQVTM and CDR2 ANQGSEA. This chain's CDR3 is CSVTTGIGNQPQHF. For the CDR3, the DNA is TGCAGCGTGACAACAGGGATAGGCAATCAGCCCCAGCATTTT.

J is TRBJ1-1 and V is TRBV5-1; 8 nucleotides line up with TRBD1. Germline lookup yields CDR1 SGHRS and CDR2 YFSETQ. V gave up 4 bases and J gave up 4 bases; unmatched junction bases: 9. This CDR3 is built from 15 residues. In DNA, the CDR3 is TGCGCCAGCAGCAAAGCGCCAGGGGGCGGCACTGAAGCTTTCTTT. Translated: CASSKAPGGGTEAFF.

V and J are TRBV4-1 and TRBJ2-1; perhaps TRBD2 as D (6 bases). The CDR3 has 14 amino acids. The germline V gene encodes CDR1 MGHRA and CDR2 YSYEKL. Trimming removed 1 base at V and 7 bases at J, with 11 bases between. Here the CDR3 DNA reads TGCGCCAGCAGCCAAGCGGGGGTGGAAAATGAGCAGTTCTTC. Translation: CASSQAGVENEQFF.

Only a few counts were recorded for this clonotype. V and J are TRBV5-1 and TRBJ1-1; 9 positions match TRBD1. CDR3 length: 14 amino acids. Trimming took 3 bases from V and 6 from J; bases not matched to a gene: 6. Germline CDR1 reads SGHRS; CDR2 reads YFSETQ. The CDR3 nucleotides read TGCGCCAGCAGCTCGAAAGACAGGGGGGCTGAAGCTTTCTTT. The encoded protein is CASSSKDRGAEAFF. Filled out from reference TRBV5-1 and TRBJ1-1, the complete variable domain reads KAGVTQTPRYLIKTRGQQVTLSCSPISGHRSVSWYQQTPGQGLQFLFEYFSETQRNKGNFPGRFSGRQFSNSRSEMNVSTLELGDSALYLCASSSKDRGAEAFFGQGTRLTVV.

This clonotype came up a few times. In nucleotides, the CDR3 is TGTGCCAGCAGCGTAGCACAGGGGACTGAAGCTTTCTTT. This codes for CASSVAQGTEAFF. The chain carries TRBV9 and TRBJ1-1; 7 bases line up with TRBD1. The CDR3 has 13 amino acids. V dropped 0 bases and J dropped 5; count of bases not matched to a gene: 1. Germline CDR1 SGDLS, CDR2 YYNGEE.

The chain joins TRBV9 to TRBJ1-2; D remains unclear. V lost 0 bases, J lost 4 bases, and 13 bases lay in between. Germline V gene sequence: CDR1 SGDLS, CDR2 YYNGEE. The CDR3 contains 15 residues. CDR3 loop: CASSVDMGRGYGYTF. CDR3 coding DNA: TGTGCCAGCAGCGTAGATATGGGAAGAGGCTATGGCTACACCTTC.

This rearrangement joins TRBV12-3 or TRBV12-4 to TRBJ2-6; D not certain. The CDR3 extends over 15 amino acids. V was trimmed by 6 bases and J by 0 bases, leaving 9 bases between them. In DNA, the CDR3 is TGTGCCAGCAGCCGATTATTCTCTGGGGCCAACGTCCTGACTTTC. Translated, it gives CASSRLFSGANVLTF.

The gene calls are TRBV9 and TRBJ2-3; TRBD2 matches at 10 bases. Germline V gives CDR1 SGDLS, CDR2 YYNGEE. The junction had 7 bases not matched to a gene; V was cut back by 0 bases and J by 0 bases. The CDR3 runs 18 residues. The DNA for the CDR3 is TGTGCCAGCAGCGTAGAGTCTAGCGGGGGCCTCAGCACAGATACGCAGTATTTT. It encodes CASSVESSGGLSTDTQYF.

V and J are TRBV6-2 or TRBV6-3 and TRBJ2-2, with 9 bases matching TRBD1. The germline gives CDR1 MNHEY, CDR2 SVGEGT. The CDR3 runs to 18 residues. V was clipped by 0 bases and J by 6 bases; unmatched bases: 11. CDR3 protein: CASSYSEPGTGIAGELFF. Written as DNA, the CDR3 is TGTGCCAGCAGTTACTCAGAACCCGGGACAGGGATAGCCGGGGAGCTGTTTTTT.

The rearrangement links TRBV7-9 to TRBJ1-1; possible D gene TRBD1, 5 bases. Looked up from germline, CDR1 is SEHNR and CDR2 is FQNEAQ (reference sequence). The V end was cut by 6 bases, the J end by 7 bases, with 12 bases between. The CDR3 runs to 12 residues. The CDR3 bases are TGTGCCAGCAGTCCATGGCAGGGTGAAGCTTTCTTT. Translation gives CASSPWQGEAFF.